The TCR beta chain under discussion was sequenced for a study of T-cell memory formation after mild COVID-19. Employing constant-segment primers, 5'RACE generated TCR alpha and TCR beta cDNA libraries bearing sample barcodes and UMIs. TCRdb independently ran MiXCR on the 5' RACE reads; one entry per CDR3 protein. The repertoire holds roughly 300,000 distinct CDR3 sequences, with roughly 8% as singletons. Study results and limitations: Clones contracting across day 15 to 85 had a balanced CD4/CD8 profile; later expanding clones leaned CD4+. Confirmation was lacking for SARS-CoV-2 specificity of second-wave clones that peaked on day 37. Cross-reactive memory seemingly joined, as some responding clones were found in pre-infection memory.

This clonotype was picked up a small number of times. The antigen is unknown. The length of the CDR3 is 16 residues. Trimming took 5 bases from V and 1 from J; bases not matched to a gene: 6. Per the germline V gene, CDR1 is MNHEY and CDR2 is SVGEGT. Specimen: PBMCs or a T cell subset sorted from them (not recorded which). This sequence originates from a young man who had mild COVID-19 (a few samples of this study predate the infection). Cell type and time point are not known. The chain joins TRBV6-2 or TRBV6-3 to TRBJ2-2; TRBD1 aligns across 8 bases. Here the CDR3 DNA reads TGTGCCAGCAGTGATCCCGGGACAGGGAACACCGGGGAGCTGTTTTTT. This encodes CASSDPGTGNTGELFF.